The table lists the clone carrying this TCR beta chain with many counts. On the basis of clinical symptoms, serum thyroxine and TRAb, thyroid ultrasound and orbital computed tomography, diagnoses were made. Fresh 10 ml peripheral blood yielded PBMCs. TCR beta CDR3 regions were amplified from RNA. The primer set for the first-round RT-PCR of the TCR CDR3 was HTBI. TCRdb reprocessed the multiplex PCR reads via MiXCR and lists one record per CDR3 protein. Among under 750,000 distinct CDR3 sequences listed, around 20% were seen once. The data originate from a study of T cells in Graves' hyperthyroidism and ophthalmopathy. Study overall: Peripheral blood was collected at initial diagnosis, before any treatment.

V was shortened by 0 bases and J by 5 bases, with 14 bases between the two germline ends. Germline assignment: CDR1 MGHRA and CDR2 YSYEKL. The CDR3 covers 15 residues. The sequence came from a woman between 50 and 59 years old with Graves' hyperthyroidism that later progressed to Graves' ophthalmopathy. V and J are TRBV4-1 and TRBJ2-7; tentatively, D is TRBD1 (6 bases). Sequencing was done on a sample of blood. CDR3 in amino acids: CASSQDQQGWDEQYF. Here the CDR3 DNA reads TGCGCCAGCAGCCAAGACCAACAGGGCTGGGACGAGCAGTACTTC.